These 28 T cell receptor beta chains came from one sample sequenced in a study of T cell responses to AZD1222 COVID-19 vaccine. TCRdb's table, derived via immunoSEQ multiplex PCR, lists solely in-frame clones and lacks some. The sample includes tens of thousands of clones, about 91% seen only once; the top ten take roughly 5.4%. The sample here was peripheral blood, taken on day 0 of AZD1222 vaccination. Receptors originate from an adult in good health.

CDR3 in amino acids: CASSLSRGLSSYEQYF. CDR3 coding DNA: TGTGCCAGCAGCTTATCCAGGGGCCTAAGCTCCTACGAGCAGTACTTC. This chain connects TRBV7-8 to TRBJ2-7, with D possibly TRBD1 on 6 matching bases. Trimming took 2 bases from V and 0 from J, leaving 14 bases between them. The CDR3 has 16 residues. The germline V gene encodes CDR1 SGHVS and CDR2 FQNEAQ.

This chain joins TRBV29-1 and TRBJ1-2; TRBD1 agrees at 9 bases. V gave up 0 bases and J gave up 7 bases; unmatched junction bases: 9. The CDR3 totals 15 residues. Germline loops: CDR1 SQVTM, CDR2 ANQGSEA. This CDR3 is CSVEDQRTGEGGYTF. CDR3 bases: TGCAGCGTTGAAGACCAAAGGACAGGGGAGGGTGGCTACACCTTC.

The sample holds a few counts of this clone. This chain uses TRBV5-1 with TRBJ2-1; D unresolved. The CDR3 has 18 residues. Germline CDR1 reads SGHRS; CDR2 reads YFSETQ. The CDR3 nucleotides are TGCGCGAAGGCCAGCTTGAACCCCTCTCACAGCTCCTACAATGAGCAGTTCTTC. Translating it yields CAKASLNPSHSSYNEQFF.

The rearrangement uses TRBV7-9 and TRBJ1-1, with D unresolved. The CDR3 length is 14 residues. Trimming took 5 bases from V and 1 from J, leaving 11 bases between them. CDR1 is SEHNR and CDR2 is FQNEAQ in the germline V gene (reference sequence). In nucleotides, the CDR3 is TGTGCCAGCAGCACTCGGACGGAGAACACTGAAGCTTTCTTT. Protein: CASSTRTENTEAFF.

In its sample, this clone was seen once. The chain couples TRBV24-1 to TRBJ2-1; the match to TRBD2 covers 8 bases. From germline, CDR1 is KGHDR and CDR2 SFDVKD. V was clipped by 7 bases and J by 7 bases; unmatched bases: 8. The length of the CDR3 is 14 residues. The CDR3 bases are TGTGCCACCAGGTCTGCGGGAGGTCGAAATGAGCAGTTCTTC. Protein: CATRSAGGRNEQFF.

This chain connects TRBV18 to TRBJ2-7; D is possibly TRBD2 (7 bases). CDR1 is KGHSH, CDR2 LQKENI, per germline. V gave up 4 bases and J gave up 3 bases, with 13 bases separating them. The CDR3 consists of 14 residues. CDR3 residues: CASSREGQGYEQYF. CDR3 nucleotide sequence: TGTGCCAGCTCACGGGAGGGACAAGGCTACGAGCAGTACTTC.

This clone was seen only a few times. The CDR3 here is CASSGEQFSYNSPLHF. The CDR3 nucleotides are TGCGCCAGCAGCGGGGAACAGTTCTCCTATAATTCACCCCTCCACTTT. This chain connects TRBV5-1 to TRBJ1-6; no clear D gene. The CDR3 contains 16 residues. V was shortened by 4 bases and J by 0 bases, with 11 bases between the two germline ends. Germline lookup yields CDR1 SGHRS and CDR2 YFSETQ.

The gene calls are TRBV12-3 or TRBV12-4 and TRBJ1-2; no definite D call. V was cut by 6 bases and J by 8 bases, with 13 bases left in between. CDR3 length: 12 residues. In nucleotides, the CDR3 is TGTGCCAGCAGGCCTACCTCGGGGGGCTACACCTTC. It translates to CASRPTSGGYTF.

This chain links TRBV6-1 with TRBJ2-7, with D possibly being TRBD1 or TRBD2 (5 bases each). In germline, CDR1 is MNHNS, CDR2 SASEGT. V lost 1 base and J 9 bases, leaving 13 bases between the germline ends. The CDR3 runs 13 residues. This chain's CDR3 is CASSEVEGMGQYF. The CDR3 coding sequence is TGTGCCAGCAGTGAAGTTGAGGGGATGGGGCAGTACTTC.

The V and J genes are TRBV5-4 and TRBJ2-7; 7 bases agree with TRBD2. With 4 bases clipped from V and 5 bases from J, the junction kept 9 bases outside the gene matches. In germline, CDR1 is SGHNT, CDR2 YYREEE (reference sequence). The CDR3 covers 14 residues. This chain's CDR3 is CASSPWGGRDEQYF. The CDR3 DNA reads as TGTGCCAGCAGCCCGTGGGGGGGAAGGGACGAGCAGTACTTC.

This chain links TRBV6-5 with TRBJ2-7; 8 nucleotides agree with TRBD1. Losses at the gene ends were 2 bases for V and 6 bases for J; bases not matched to a gene: 9. This CDR3 has 15 residues. Germline CDR1 is MNHEY and CDR2 is SVGAGI. CDR3 sequence: CASSYVQGAPFEQYF. For the CDR3, the DNA is TGTGCCAGCAGTTACGTGCAGGGGGCGCCGTTCGAGCAGTACTTC.

V usage is TRBV28 and J usage is TRBJ2-7, with a possible D match to TRBD2 (6 bases). V was pared by 5 bases and J by 3 bases, with 11 bases between. The CDR3 is 13 amino acids. Looked up from germline, CDR1 is MDHEN and CDR2 is SYDVKM. Written as DNA, the CDR3 is TGTGCCAGCAGTGCGGGACCTCACTACGAGCAGTACTTC. Protein sequence: CASSAGPHYEQYF.

The V and J genes are TRBV28 and TRBJ2-7; the D gene is possibly TRBD2 (5 bases). The germline V gene has CDR1 MDHEN and CDR2 SYDVKM. This CDR3 spans 15 amino acids. V lost 6 bases and J lost 0, with 15 bases in between. The DNA for the CDR3 is TGTGCCAGCAGCCACAGCGGTCACAGCTCCTACGAGCAGTACTTC. Protein product: CASSHSGHSSYEQYF.

The chain couples TRBV24-1 to TRBJ2-1, with 14 bases aligning to TRBD2. The CDR3 length is 18 residues. The germline V gene encodes CDR1 KGHDR and CDR2 SFDVKD. With 5 bases clipped from V and 3 bases from J, the junction kept 8 bases outside the gene matches. The CDR3 DNA sequence: TGTGCCACCAGTGGAGGGGCCGGGACTAGCGGGAGCTACAATGAGCAGTTCTTC. Translated, it gives CATSGGAGTSGSYNEQFF.

This clone was seen a few times. The chain links TRBV7-9 to TRBJ2-7; no definite D call. CDR1 and CDR2 (germline): SEHNR, FQNEAQ (reference sequence). This CDR3 region has 15 residues. V was shortened by 1 base and J by 3 bases, with 13 bases between the two germline ends. CDR3 loop: CASSLVTRTGYEQYF. For the CDR3, the DNA is TGTGCCAGCAGCTTAGTAACCAGAACTGGCTACGAGCAGTACTTC.

V gene TRBV6-5 combines with J gene TRBJ2-3; no definite D call. There are 14 residues in the CDR3. Trimming left V 0 bases short and J 4 bases short, with 8 bases between. Germline values: CDR1 MNHEY, CDR2 SVGAGI. The CDR3 DNA sequence: TGTGCCAGCAGTTACTCTATGGGCCCAGATACGCAGTATTTT. Translated, it gives CASSYSMGPDTQYF.

This chain's CDR3 is CASSAQGKTEAFF. In DNA form, the CDR3 reads TGTGCCAGTAGTGCACAGGGTAAGACTGAAGCTTTCTTT. This chain uses TRBV19 with TRBJ1-1, with a tentative D call TRBD1 (6 bases). Trimming cost V 5 bases and J 5 bases, with 12 bases left between them. CDR3 length equals 13 residues. CDR1 is LNHDA, CDR2 SQIVND, per germline (reference sequence).

The V gene is TRBV6-1, the J gene TRBJ2-5, with D possibly matching TRBD2 (8 bases). The CDR3 consists of 15 residues. V lost 2 bases, J lost 7 bases, and 17 bases lay in between. Germline assignment: CDR1 MNHNS and CDR2 SASEGT. The DNA of the CDR3 is TGTGCCAGCAGTGAAACTGGCGGGAGGACAGGGACCCAGTACTTC. This translates into CASSETGGRTGTQYF.

This chain connects TRBV28 to TRBJ2-1, with 7 nucleotides matching TRBD2. The CDR3 covers 18 residues. V shed 5 bases and J 6 bases; nucleotides not matched to a gene: 19. Germline V gene lookup returns CDR1 MDHEN and CDR2 SYDVKM. The CDR3 region is CASSPRAGVRELANEQFF. The CDR3 bases are TGTGCCAGCAGTCCGAGGGCGGGAGTAAGAGAGCTGGCCAATGAGCAGTTCTTC.

In nucleotides, the CDR3 is TGCAGCGTTGAAGGGGCCCTCACAGATACGCAGTATTTT. The encoded protein is CSVEGALTDTQYF. V gene TRBV29-1 combines with J gene TRBJ2-3; D call uncertain. This CDR3 has 13 amino acids. Per the germline V gene, CDR1 is SQVTM and CDR2 is ANQGSEA. V lost 1 base and J 2 bases, leaving 7 bases between the germline ends.

The rearrangement uses TRBV7-9 and TRBJ2-7; a possible D gene is TRBD2 (6 bases). The CDR3 consists of 16 residues. V was trimmed by 5 bases and J by 0 bases, leaving 17 bases between them. The germline V gene has CDR1 SEHNR and CDR2 FQNEAQ (reference sequence). The CDR3 loop is CASSPHPKRVSYEQYF. The CDR3 coding sequence is TGTGCCAGCAGCCCCCATCCTAAGCGGGTCTCCTACGAGCAGTACTTC.

The chain couples TRBV5-8 to TRBJ1-4; D not certain. CDR1 is SGHTS and CDR2 is YDEGEE in the germline V gene. Trimming pared 1 base from V and 14 bases from J, leaving 12 bases between. This CDR3 comprises 12 residues. The CDR3 DNA reads as TGTGCCAGCAGCTTGTTCAAGAGGGATCTGTTTTTT. Amino acids: CASSLFKRDLFF.

This chain uses TRBV7-9 with TRBJ1-2; D unclear. Germline CDR1 and CDR2: SEHNR and FQNEAQ (reference sequence). The CDR3 spans 13 residues. The V gene lost 1 base and the J gene lost 1 base, with 4 bases spanning the gap. CDR3 amino acids: CASSLEVNYGYTF. The CDR3 nucleotides are TGTGCCAGCAGCTTAGAGGTTAACTATGGCTACACCTTC.

This chain joins TRBV24-1 and TRBJ1-2; D is unresolved. CDR3 size: 12 residues. The V and J ends lost 10 bases and 8 bases respectively, with 16 bases between them. Per the germline V gene, CDR1 is KGHDR and CDR2 is SFDVKD. The CDR3 is CATSGRGGGYTF. CDR3 in DNA: TGTGCCACATCTGGCCGGGGAGGGGGCTACACCTTC.

This chain uses TRBV5-1 with TRBJ1-4; D not resolved. Trimming removed 3 bases from V and 3 bases from J, with 21 bases in between. Germline lookup yields CDR1 SGHRS and CDR2 YFSETQ. This CDR3 has 18 amino acids. CDR3 coding DNA: TGCGCCAGCAGCTCCCTACCCCACACGACTCCCGCTAATGAAAAACTGTTTTTT. It translates to CASSSLPHTTPANEKLFF.

The V and J genes are TRBV10-3 and TRBJ2-3; 9 bases are a match to TRBD1. This CDR3 is 15 amino acids long. Germline V CDR1 and CDR2: ENHRY, SYGVKD. With V trimmed by 4 bases and J by 3 bases, 5 bases remained unmatched. The CDR3, as DNA: TGTGCCATCAGTGGAACAGGGGGCCGGACAGATACGCAGTATTTT. The encoded protein is CAISGTGGRTDTQYF.

The rearrangement uses TRBV25-1 and TRBJ1-4; D is possibly TRBD1 (6 bases). This CDR3 has 14 residues. Looked up from germline, CDR1 is MGHDK and CDR2 is SYGVNS. The V gene lost 6 bases and the J gene lost 5 bases, with 13 bases spanning the gap. As DNA, the CDR3 is TGTGCCAGCAGATGGACAGACTCAAATGAAAAACTGTTTTTT. As protein: CASRWTDSNEKLFF.

This clone has a handful of counts. The rearrangement joins TRBV10-1 to TRBJ1-5, with D unresolved. The CDR3 is made up of 17 amino acids. V was shortened by 10 bases and J by 0 bases, with 22 bases between the two germline ends. Germline V gives CDR1 WNHNN, CDR2 SYGVQD (reference sequence). As DNA, the CDR3 is TGCGCCACCACTGAGAACTACCTCTTAGATAGCAATCAGCCCCAGCATTTT. Translation: CATTENYLLDSNQPQHF.